The 27 T cell receptor beta chains reported below all come from one sample, sequenced in a study of cytomegalovirus exposure and HLA in healthy donors. Vbeta (60) and Jbeta (13) primers were used in the PCR. The protocol was immunoSEQ multiplex PCR, while the TCRdb copy is restricted to in-frame clones and leaves out a portion. The sample records a few hundred thousand clones, roughly 90% being singletons. Sequencing used PBMCs. The receptors come from a woman aged 18-29 years in good health and CMV-seronegative.

The rearrangement uses TRBV9 and TRBJ2-7; D might be TRBD1 (5 bases). Germline assignment: CDR1 SGDLS and CDR2 YYNGEE. Deletions cut 2 bases from V and 2 bases from J, with 14 bases between. This CDR3 is 15 amino acids long. CDR3 sequence (DNA): TGTGCCAGCAGCGTTACAGGTTATGGGACCTACGAGCAGTACTTC. Protein sequence: CASSVTGYGTYEQYF.

The J gene is TRBJ1-3, the V gene TRBV5-4; 7 nucleotides agree with TRBD1. V lost 4 bases, J lost 11 bases, and 6 bases stayed unmatched. CDR3 length: 12 amino acids. Germline values: CDR1 SGHNT, CDR2 YYREEE (reference sequence). CDR3 residues: CASSLDRAAIYF. The CDR3 nucleotides are TGTGCCAGCAGCCTCGACAGGGCCGCCATATATTTT. Looking up the rest from reference TRBV5-4 and TRBJ1-3 gives the full variable domain: ETGVTQSPTHLIKTRGQQVTLRCSSQSGHNTVSWYQQALGQGPQFIFQYYREEENGRGNFPPRFSGLQFPNYSSELNVNALELDDSALYLCASSLDRAAIYFGEGSWLTVV.

CDR3 sequence (DNA): TGTGCAAGTCGCTTAGCTAGGGGGACAGGGGTTCATGAGCAGTTCTTC. As protein: CASRLARGTGVHEQFF. V gene TRBV12-2 combines with J gene TRBJ2-1; whether TRBD1, the table's D call, matches the DNA was not checked. TRBV12-2 is a pseudogene segment. The CDR3 covers 16 residues.

The rearrangement joins TRBV6-1 to TRBJ1-5; TRBD1 aligns across 8 bases. V lost 7 bases, J lost 6 bases, and 8 bases stayed unmatched. Looked up from germline, CDR1 is MNHNS and CDR2 is SASEGT. The CDR3 is made up of 14 amino acids. For the CDR3, the DNA is TGTGCCAGCAACCGGGGACAGGCAGTTCAGCCCCAGCATTTT. It codes for CASNRGQAVQPQHF.

This chain links TRBV14 with TRBJ1-1; TRBD1 might be the D (5 bases). V was cut by 4 bases and J by 7 bases, with 22 bases left in between. Germline CDR1 SGHDN, CDR2 FVKESK. This CDR3 contains 16 residues. As DNA, the CDR3 is TGTGCCAGCAGCCGTAGCTTGGGCAGGGCCACCCTTGAAGCTTTCTTT. Protein: CASSRSLGRATLEAFF.

J is TRBJ2-5 and V is TRBV5-6; TRBD1 might be the D (5 bases). CDR1 is SGHDT and CDR2 is YYEEEE in the germline V gene. This CDR3 spans 14 amino acids. Trimming left V 0 bases short and J 5 bases short, with 11 bases between. The CDR3 DNA follows: TGTGCCAGCAGCTTGGTAACAGGCCGGGAGACCCAGTACTTC. This translates into CASSLVTGRETQYF.

The chain has TRBV19 and TRBJ2-7, with D uncertain. The CDR3 loop spans 12 amino acids. Between the trimmed V and J ends, which lost 3 bases and 5 bases, there was a span of 8 bases. In germline, CDR1 is LNHDA, CDR2 SQIVND (reference sequence). The CDR3 reads CASSMVGHEQYF. The CDR3 DNA follows: TGTGCCAGTAGTATGGTCGGTCACGAGCAGTACTTC.

The V and J genes are TRBV5-1 and TRBJ1-3; D remains ambiguous. The V end was cut by 0 bases, the J end by 2 bases, with 18 bases between. The germline CDR1 and CDR2 sequences are SGHRS and YFSETQ. There are 18 residues in the CDR3. The CDR3 sequence: CASSLEFGGGMAGNTIYF. Here the CDR3 DNA reads TGCGCCAGCAGCTTGGAATTTGGAGGAGGAATGGCTGGAAACACCATATATTTT.

The J gene is TRBJ2-7, the V gene TRBV5-4, with D possibly being TRBD1 (6 bases). Germline V CDR1 and CDR2: SGHNT, YYREEE (reference sequence). The CDR3 extends over 13 amino acids. The V end lost 6 bases, the J end lost 7 bases, and 17 bases lay between the germline ends. This chain's CDR3 is CASMSGAPGEQYF. The CDR3 nucleotides are TGTGCCAGCATGTCAGGGGCCCCCGGGGAGCAGTACTTC.

The CDR3 loop is CASNRGVSSYNEQFF. CDR3 nucleotide sequence: TGTGCCAGCAATCGCGGGGTCAGCTCCTACAATGAGCAGTTCTTC. The rearrangement uses TRBV11-2 and TRBJ2-1, with a possible D match to TRBD2 (6 bases). Germline CDR1 is SGHAT and CDR2 is FQNNGV. The CDR3 is made up of 15 amino acids. Deletions cut 7 bases from V and 0 bases from J, with 13 bases between.

The chain links TRBV5-5 to TRBJ2-3, with no clear D. The CDR3 is 13 amino acids. Germline loops: CDR1 SGHKS, CDR2 YYEKEE (reference sequence). V lost 6 bases and J 4 bases, leaving 12 bases between the germline ends. The CDR3 DNA is TGTGCCAGCACCATGTGGCTCCCAGATACGCAGTATTTT. Its translation: CASTMWLPDTQYF.

V usage is TRBV27 and J usage is TRBJ2-7; possible D gene TRBD2, 6 bases. V was clipped by 10 bases and J by 1 base, with 14 bases between them. CDR1 is MNHEY, CDR2 SMNVEV, per germline (reference sequence). The CDR3 sequence is 13 residues long. Here the CDR3 DNA reads TGTGCCACCGCGGGGAGCCCATCCTACGAGCAGTACTTC. Translation gives CATAGSPSYEQYF.

The V call is TRBV30, the J call TRBJ2-6; TRBD1 is a possible D gene (6 bases). V lost 2 bases, J lost 2 bases, and 13 bases lay in between. This CDR3 spans 16 amino acids. CDR1 is GTSNPN, CDR2 SVGIG, per germline (reference sequence). CDR3 sequence (DNA): TGTGCCTGGAGTCTTCAGGGGATACCTGGGGCCAACGTCCTGACTTTC. Protein: CAWSLQGIPGANVLTF.

The gene calls are TRBV19 and TRBJ2-1, with TRBD2 identical over 9 bases. Trimming at V came to 5 bases and at J to 3 bases, leaving 8 bases not matched to a gene. The CDR3 spans 16 residues. Germline V CDR1 and CDR2: LNHDA, SQIVND (reference sequence). The CDR3 here is CASSRSSGGIYNEQFF. The DNA of the CDR3 is TGTGCCAGTAGTCGGTCGAGCGGGGGGATCTACAATGAGCAGTTCTTC.

V gene TRBV7-3 combines with J gene TRBJ2-3; D is ambiguous. The germline V gene encodes CDR1 SGHTA and CDR2 FQGTGA. This CDR3 is built from 13 residues. V was trimmed by 4 bases and J by 6 bases, leaving 11 bases between them. The CDR3 DNA sequence: TGTGCCAGCAGCTCCACATCGTCGGATACGCAGTATTTT. It specifies CASSSTSSDTQYF.

The genes are TRBV9 and TRBJ2-1, with TRBD1 matching over 8 bases. The CDR3 contains 18 residues. Germline trimming cut 2 bases from V and 6 bases from J; bases unmatched to any gene: 16. CDR1 and CDR2 (germline): SGDLS, YYNGEE. The CDR3 DNA sequence: TGTGCCAGCAGCGTCCGGACAGGGTCTGGATCTAGGGTCAATGAGCAGTTCTTC. Protein: CASSVRTGSGSRVNEQFF.

The chain links TRBV27 to TRBJ2-3; 8 positions match TRBD1. The CDR3 loop spans 15 amino acids. In germline, CDR1 is MNHEY, CDR2 SMNVEV (reference sequence). Trimming cost V 7 bases and J 2 bases; bases outside gene matches: 8. The CDR3: CASTSRDRHTDTQYF. CDR3 coding DNA: TGTGCCAGCACCTCTAGGGACAGGCACACAGATACGCAGTATTTT.

This sequence joins TRBV30 and TRBJ2-7; 8 bases are shared with TRBD1. This CDR3 contains 11 residues. Trimming took 8 bases from V and 1 from J; bases not matched to a gene: 1. Germline V lookup: CDR1 GTSNPN, CDR2 SVGIG (reference sequence). The CDR3 loop is CAGQGSYEQYF. CDR3 nucleotide sequence: TGTGCCGGACAGGGTTCCTACGAGCAGTACTTC.

V and J are TRBV11-3 and TRBJ1-4; 8 nucleotides align to TRBD1. V gave up 3 bases and J gave up 2 bases; unmatched junction bases: 8. This CDR3 spans 17 amino acids. CDR1 and CDR2 (germline): SGHNT, YENEEA. DNA for the CDR3: TGTGCCAGCAGCTTTTCTATGGGGGACAGGACTAATGAAAAACTGTTTTTT. It yields the protein CASSFSMGDRTNEKLFF.

CDR3 residues: CASSSDGRSNPAYGYTF. CDR3 bases: TGTGCCAGCAGCTCGGACGGGAGGTCGAACCCTGCCTATGGCTACACCTTC. V gene TRBV5-5 combines with J gene TRBJ1-2; unclear D gene. Trimming stripped 3 bases from V and 4 bases from J, with 22 bases between. Germline V gene sequence: CDR1 SGHKS, CDR2 YYEKEE (reference sequence). The CDR3 consists of 17 residues.

V gene TRBV12-2 combines with J gene TRBJ2-4; the table's D call TRBD1 went unverified against the DNA. TRBV12-2 is deemed a pseudogene. The length of the CDR3 is 14 residues. CDR3: CASRLAGSKNIQYF. As DNA, the CDR3 is TGTGCAAGTCGCTTAGCGGGCTCCAAAAACATTCAGTACTTC.

This chain joins TRBV6-1 and TRBJ1-1; tentative D call: TRBD1 (5 bases). V gave up 3 bases and J gave up 5 bases, with 10 bases separating them. The CDR3 spans 13 residues. Germline V gives CDR1 MNHNS, CDR2 SASEGT. The CDR3 reads CASSDLGGTEAFF. CDR3 in DNA: TGTGCCAGCAGTGACCTTGGGGGGACTGAAGCTTTCTTT.

This chain joins TRBV5-4 and TRBJ2-7; D is possibly TRBD1 (5 bases). This CDR3 spans 15 amino acids. CDR1 is SGHNT, CDR2 YYREEE, per germline (reference sequence). With 0 bases removed from V and 2 bases from J, the gap between germline ends came to 12 bases. CDR3 sequence reads: CASSLEGMGPYEQYF. CDR3 sequence (DNA): TGTGCCAGCAGCTTGGAAGGGATGGGGCCCTACGAGCAGTACTTC. The variable domain in full, with the rest retrieved from reference TRBV5-4 and TRBJ2-7, is ETGVTQSPTHLIKTRGQQVTLRCSSQSGHNTVSWYQQALGQGPQFIFQYYREEENGRGNFPPRFSGLQFPNYSSELNVNALELDDSALYLCASSLEGMGPYEQYFGPGTRLTVT.

CDR3 residues: CASSSGGVQETQYF. The CDR3 DNA is TGTGCCAGCAGTAGCGGGGGGGTCCAAGAGACCCAGTACTTC. V usage is TRBV2 and J usage is TRBJ2-5, with 10 positions matching TRBD2. Per germline, CDR1 SNHLY and CDR2 FYNNEI. The V gene end was trimmed by 5 bases and the J gene end by 1 base; junction bases not matched to a gene: 1. The CDR3 consists of 14 residues.

The V call is TRBV5-1, the J call TRBJ2-7; no definite D call. Trimming removed 2 bases from V and 0 bases from J, with 9 bases in between. CDR1 is SGHRS and CDR2 is YFSETQ in the germline V gene. The CDR3 covers 14 residues. This CDR3 is CASSLNSDSYEQYF. The CDR3 DNA follows: TGCGCCAGCAGCTTAAACAGTGACTCCTACGAGCAGTACTTC.

The J gene is TRBJ1-6, the V gene TRBV6-1, with D maybe TRBD1 (6 bases). V was shortened by 3 bases and J by 8 bases, with 14 bases between the two germline ends. CDR3 length: 15 amino acids. CDR1 is MNHNS, CDR2 SASEGT, per germline. CDR3 region: CASSEREGDHSPLHF. Written as DNA, the CDR3 is TGTGCCAGCAGTGAGAGGGAGGGGGACCATTCACCCCTCCACTTT.

This clone was counted only a few times. Other DNA sequences of this sample code for an identical CDR3. The chain's CDR3 is CASSPEGNTIYF. The CDR3 DNA follows: TGTGCCAGCTCACCAGAGGGAAACACCATATATTTT. The chain uses TRBV18 and TRBJ1-3, with D uncertain. CDR1 and CDR2 from the germline V gene are KGHSH and LQKENI. Trimming cost V 2 bases and J 4 bases, with 3 bases left between them. This CDR3 is 12 amino acids long.